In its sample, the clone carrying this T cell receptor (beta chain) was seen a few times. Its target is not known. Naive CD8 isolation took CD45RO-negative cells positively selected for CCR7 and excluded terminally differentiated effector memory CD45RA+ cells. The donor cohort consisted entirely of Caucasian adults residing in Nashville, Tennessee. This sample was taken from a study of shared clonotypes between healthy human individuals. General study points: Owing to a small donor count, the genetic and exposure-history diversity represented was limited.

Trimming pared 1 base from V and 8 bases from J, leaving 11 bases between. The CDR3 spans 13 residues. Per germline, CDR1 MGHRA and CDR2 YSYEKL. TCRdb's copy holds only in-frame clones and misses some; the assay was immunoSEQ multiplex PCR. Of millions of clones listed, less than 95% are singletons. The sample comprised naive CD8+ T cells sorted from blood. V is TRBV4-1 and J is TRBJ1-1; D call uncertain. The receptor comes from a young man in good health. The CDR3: CASSQVAAYEAFF. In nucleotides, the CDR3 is TGCGCCAGCAGCCAAGTGGCGGCGTACGAAGCTTTCTTT.